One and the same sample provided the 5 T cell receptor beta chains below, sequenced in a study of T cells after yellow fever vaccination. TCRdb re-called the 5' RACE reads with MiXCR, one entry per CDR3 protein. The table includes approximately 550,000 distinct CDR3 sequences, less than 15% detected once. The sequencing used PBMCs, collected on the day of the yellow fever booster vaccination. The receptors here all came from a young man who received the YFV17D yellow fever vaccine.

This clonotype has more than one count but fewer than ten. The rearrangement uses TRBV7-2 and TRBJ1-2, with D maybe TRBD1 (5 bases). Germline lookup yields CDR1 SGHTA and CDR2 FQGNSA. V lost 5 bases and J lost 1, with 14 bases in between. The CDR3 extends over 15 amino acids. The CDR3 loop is CASSESPGRNYGYTF. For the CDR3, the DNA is TGTGCCAGCAGCGAAAGTCCAGGGCGTAACTATGGCTACACCTTC.

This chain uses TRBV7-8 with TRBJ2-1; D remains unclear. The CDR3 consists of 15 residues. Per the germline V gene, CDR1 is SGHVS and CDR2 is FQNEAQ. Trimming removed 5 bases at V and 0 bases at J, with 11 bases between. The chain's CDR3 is CASSKGANSYNEQFF. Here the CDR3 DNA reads TGTGCCAGCAGCAAAGGCGCTAACTCCTACAATGAGCAGTTCTTC.

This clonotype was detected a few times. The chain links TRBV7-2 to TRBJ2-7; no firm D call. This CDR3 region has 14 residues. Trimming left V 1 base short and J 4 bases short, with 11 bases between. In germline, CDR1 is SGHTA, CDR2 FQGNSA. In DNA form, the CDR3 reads TGTGCCAGCAGCTTAGGGTCGCAGCGTTACGAGCAGTACTTC. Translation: CASSLGSQRYEQYF.

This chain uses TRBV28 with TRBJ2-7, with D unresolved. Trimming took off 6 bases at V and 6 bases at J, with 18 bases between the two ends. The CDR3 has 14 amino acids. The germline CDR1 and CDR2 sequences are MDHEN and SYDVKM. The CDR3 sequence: CASSPTRTLFEQYF. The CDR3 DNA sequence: TGTGCCAGCAGCCCAACCAGGACCCTCTTCGAGCAGTACTTC.

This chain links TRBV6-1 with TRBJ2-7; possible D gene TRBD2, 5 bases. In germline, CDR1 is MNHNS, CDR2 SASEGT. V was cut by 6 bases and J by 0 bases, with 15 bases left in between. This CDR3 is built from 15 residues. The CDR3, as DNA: TGTGCCAGCAGCCCCGAGGAGGTGAGCTCCTACGAGCAGTACTTC. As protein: CASSPEEVSSYEQYF.